Listed below are T cell receptor beta chains from one sample, sequenced in a study of vaccination and CD4 T cells after COVID-19. TCRdb passed the PCR reads through MiXCR, listing each CDR3 protein once. This table has some 12,000 distinct CDR3 sequences, under 55% appearing once. These receptors' targets are unknown. The sample was CD4+ T cells from blood, cultured in vitro. The receptor source for this set is a human donor who had recovered from COVID-19. Each CDR3 is given with its conserved first and last residue. Each record gives: clone size, D gene, J gene, V gene, CDR3 protein, CDR3 DNA. The D gene is left open where the match is weak. Clone size is not always given. Where it is, it says once, few, many or a class for expanded clones.

NA TRBD1 TRBJ1-2 TRBV20-1 CSARVDRGFGYTF TGCAGTGCTAGAGTTGACAGGGGATTTGGCTACACCTTC
NA NA TRBJ2-3 TRBV5-4 CASSLVQGGQDTQYF TGTGCCAGCAGCTTGGTTCAGGGAGGACAAGATACGCAGTATTTT
few NA TRBJ1-5 TRBV5-1 CASSSELFQQPQHF TGCGCCAGCAGTTCAGAACTATTCCAACAGCCCCAGCATTTT
NA NA TRBJ1-5 TRBV2 CASSESFGNQPQHF TGTGCCAGCAGTGAATCATTTGGAAATCAGCCCCAGCATTTT
few TRBD1 TRBJ1-2 TRBV19 CASSTLAGGVYGYTF TGTGCCAGTAGTACTCTGGCAGGGGGCGTCTATGGCTACACCTTC
NA NA TRBJ1-1 TRBV6-1 CASSQQGVNTEAFF TGTGCCAGCAGTCAACAGGGAGTGAACACTGAAGCTTTCTTT
NA NA TRBJ2-1 TRBV6-1 CASSKGTFSYNEQFF TGTGCCAGCAGTAAAGGGACATTCTCCTACAATGAGCAGTTCTTC
once NA TRBJ2-2 TRBV2 CASGLLGHSGELFF TGTGCCAGCGGATTACTGGGGCACAGCGGGGAGCTGTTTTTT
NA NA TRBJ2-7 TRBV5-8 CASSPRTALYEQYF TGTGCCAGCAGCCCCCGGACGGCATTATACGAGCAGTACTTC
NA TRBD1 TRBJ1-5 TRBV18 CASSPATGVHQPQHF TGTGCCAGCTCACCTGCGACAGGGGTCCATCAGCCCCAGCATTTT
NA NA TRBJ1-2 TRBV6-1 CASSDRGQKAVYGYTF TGTGCCAGCAGTGATCGGGGCCAGAAAGCGGTCTATGGCTACACCTTC
few TRBD2 TRBJ2-3 TRBV7-2 CASSVGTSVHTDTQYF TGTGCCAGCAGCGTAGGGACTAGCGTACACACAGATACGCAGTATTTT
NA NA TRBJ1-5 TRBV12-3/TRBV12-4 CASSLRGRGQPQHF TGTGCCAGCAGTTTACGGGGTAGGGGTCAGCCCCAGCATTTT
NA NA TRBJ1-4 TRBV6-2/TRBV6-3 CASSYGFGHADEKLFF TGTGCCAGCAGTTATGGTTTTGGGCATGCGGATGAAAAACTGTTTTTT
NA NA TRBJ2-2 TRBV20-1 CSAEPVGGVSTGELFF TGCAGTGCCGAACCTGTCGGGGGAGTAAGCACCGGGGAGCTGTTTTTT
NA NA TRBJ1-2 TRBV7-9 CASSPWEVPNYGYTF TGTGCCAGCAGCCCCTGGGAGGTCCCTAACTATGGCTACACCTTC
NA TRBD2 TRBJ2-2 TRBV6-1 CASSGLAGGYIGELFF TGTGCCAGTTCAGGACTAGCGGGAGGGTATATCGGGGAGCTGTTTTTT
NA NA TRBJ1-1 TRBV6-1 CASSKQSTRNTEAFF TGTGCCAGCAGTAAACAGAGTACCAGGAACACTGAAGCTTTCTTT
few NA TRBJ1-1 TRBV2 CASSESWRQEEAFF TGTGCCAGCAGTGAAAGTTGGCGGCAGGAAGAAGCTTTCTTT
NA NA TRBJ1-4 TRBV7-9 CASSRGINEKLFF TGTGCCAGCAGCCGTGGGATCAATGAAAAACTGTTTTTT
NA TRBD2 TRBJ2-1 TRBV20-1 CSAPGLGYNEQFF TGCAGTGCCCCCGGACTAGGGTACAATGAGCAGTTCTTC
few TRBD2 TRBJ2-3 TRBV20-1 CSARYGTAASGITDTQYF TGCAGTGCTAGATACGGGACCGCGGCTAGCGGGATCACAGATACGCAGTATTTT
NA TRBD2 TRBJ2-3 TRBV5-4 CASSRLVAGATDTQYF TGTGCCAGCAGCCGGCTTGTAGCGGGAGCCACAGATACGCAGTATTTT
NA NA TRBJ2-7 TRBV20-1 CSARELYEQYF TGCAGTGCTAGAGAACTGTACGAGCAGTACTTC
NA NA TRBJ2-3 TRBV28 CASSLPPGGGEDTQYF TGTGCCAGCAGTTTACCCCCTGGGGGGGGCGAAGATACGCAGTATTTT
NA TRBD2 TRBJ2-3 TRBV4-3 CASSGISGRADTQYF TGCGCCAGCAGTGGTATCAGCGGGAGGGCCGATACGCAGTATTTT
NA TRBD2 TRBJ2-1 TRBV20-1 CSARDSSGINNEQFF TGCAGTGCTAGAGATTCTAGCGGGATTAACAATGAGCAGTTCTTC
few NA TRBJ1-5 TRBV6-2/TRBV6-3 CASRDHSNQPQHF TGTGCCAGCAGGGACCATAGCAATCAGCCCCAGCATTTT
once NA TRBJ2-1 TRBV10-2 CASSQVDEQFF TGCGCCAGCAGTCAAGTTGATGAGCAGTTCTTC